This T cell receptor (beta chain) was captured in a study of CD8 T cells in ankylosing spondylitis (dated by TCRdb to 2015 to 2018). Study-level background: T cell receptor beta repertoires were profiled in healthy donors and ankylosing spondylitis patients so that disease-linked TCR variants could be found. In total, the full study cohort was made up of 95 to 110 healthy donors and 25 ankylosing spondylitis patients. Samples of peripheral blood were taken, and for ankylosing spondylitis patients, synovial fluid was collected as well. What the work shows at the level of the full study, not this receptor alone: Some motif variants had previously been reported in the synovial fluid and blood of reactive arthritis patients, which suggests shared mechanisms of disease initiation. A TCR beta motif of 8 or 9 highly homologous amino acid variants appeared characteristic of blood from ankylosing spondylitis patients. Significant enrichment of the disease-linked clones was reported in matched synovial fluid samples from ankylosing spondylitis patients. A CD8+ phenotype was shown by the disease-linked clones, which were found at relatively low frequencies in peripheral blood.

V ends up 4 bases short and J 7 bases short, with an unmatched junction base count of 26. CDR1 and CDR2 (GTSNPN, SVGIG) derive from the germline V gene (reference sequence). Its CDR3 holds 21 amino acids, cysteine through phenylalanine. Just the 63-base CDR3 DNA is kept, in frame starting at base 1. Data came from an Illumina HiSeq 2500. TCR beta libraries were prepared by quantitative 5'-RACE with molecular barcodes. On the authors' methods: Disease-linked TCR variants were identified with a new computational method built on a probabilistic model of VDJ rearrangement. The raw public data were reprocessed by TCRdb itself: fastp quality trimming at Q25, MiXCR clonotype calling, in-frame beta chains only. CDR3 protein duplicates are merged, each entry listing the most common genes and DNA. TCRdb, not the authors, supplied the V and J calls. Counted in this sample were more than 600,000 distinct CDR3 sequences; around 17% of them appeared once. The ten largest account for over 15% of the sample.

About this clonotype itself: Its antigen has not been determined. No much larger clone is present one base from it, and per-base qualities are unavailable.

The TCR was taken from a male donor with ankylosing spondylitis. Sequencing was performed on blood, either unsorted or a sorted T cell fraction (not recorded which). The V and J genes are TRBV30 and TRBJ2-1; 12 nucleotides in the junction match TRBD2. The CDR3 protein: CAWTRLAGGISPESRGNEQFF. The nucleotide sequence reads as follows: TGTGCCTGGACTCGGCTAGCGGGAGGGATCAGCCCTGAATCCCGGGGAAATGAGCAGTTCTTC.